These 31 T cell receptor beta chains came from one sample sequenced in a study of shared clonotypes between healthy human individuals. TCRdb's table, derived via immunoSEQ multiplex PCR, lists solely in-frame clones and lacks some. Of roughly 490,000 clones in the sample, roughly 85% were seen once. Sequencing was carried out using PBMCs. These receptors came from a woman aged 40 to 49 in good health. Some clones in this sample may be carry-over from other donors' samples.

The V call is TRBV30, the J call TRBJ2-2, with D hard to call. The V and J ends lost 0 bases and 5 bases respectively, with 10 bases between them. This CDR3 is 14 amino acids long. The germline V gene encodes CDR1 GTSNPN and CDR2 SVGIG (reference sequence). The CDR3 region is CAWSVRQRTGELFF. CDR3 DNA: TGTGCCTGGAGTGTCAGGCAGAGGACCGGGGAGCTGTTTTTT.

The chain links TRBV7-9 to TRBJ1-4, with D uncertain. V lost 1 base and J lost 8, with 8 bases in between. There are 13 residues in the CDR3. Germline assignment: CDR1 SEHNR and CDR2 FQNEAQ (reference sequence). CDR3 in amino acids: CASSLDSWEKLFF. Written as DNA, the CDR3 is TGTGCCAGCAGCTTAGACAGTTGGGAAAAACTGTTTTTT.

The J gene is TRBJ2-4, the V gene TRBV6-1; weak D call: TRBD2 (6 bases). CDR3 length: 12 residues. With 5 bases removed from V and 13 bases from J, the gap between germline ends came to 15 bases. Germline V lookup: CDR1 MNHNS, CDR2 SASEGT. CDR3 sequence (DNA): TGTGCCAGCAGTCAAGAGGTGGGACTCCAGTACTTC. This codes for CASSQEVGLQYF.

This clone was counted at least ten times. The chain employs TRBV5-1 and TRBJ1-4; 8 bases are shared with TRBD1. CDR1 and CDR2 (germline): SGHRS, YFSETQ. V trimming: 0 bases; J trimming: 7 bases; junction bases outside the gene matches: 5. The CDR3 runs to 15 residues. The CDR3 DNA reads as TGCGCCAGCAGCTTGGAAACAGGGGGGGTTGAAAAACTGTTTTTT. Its protein product is CASSLETGGVEKLFF.

This chain uses TRBV5-4 with TRBJ1-2, with D possibly TRBD1 on 5 matching bases. Trimming removed 4 bases from V and 8 bases from J, with 21 bases in between. The CDR3 consists of 15 residues. Germline V gene lookup returns CDR1 SGHNT and CDR2 YYREEE (reference sequence). The DNA for the CDR3 is TGTGCCAGCAGCCGGTGGGGCGCAGGAGAGAGGGGCTACACCTTC. Protein sequence: CASSRWGAGERGYTF.

The chain recombines TRBV5-1 with TRBJ2-7; 9 bases are shared with TRBD2. The CDR3 is made up of 14 amino acids. Germline V gene sequence: CDR1 SGHRS, CDR2 YFSETQ. The V and J ends lost 3 bases and 5 bases, in that order; junction bases with no gene match: 6. CDR3 sequence (DNA): TGCGCCAGCAGCTCCGGACTAGCGATAGACGAGCAGTACTTC. Its protein product is CASSSGLAIDEQYF.

The table lists this clone with a count of one. Different DNA sequences within this sample yield the same CDR3. The chain has TRBV19 and TRBJ2-5; 10 bases align to TRBD2. Germline-derived CDR1 and CDR2 are LNHDA and SQIVND (reference sequence). With V trimmed by 3 bases and J by 5 bases, 6 bases remained unmatched. This CDR3 region has 15 residues. The CDR3 DNA is TGTGCCAGTAGTATGCTAGCGGGGGCGGTCGAGACCCAGTACTTC. This encodes CASSMLAGAVETQYF.

This chain joins TRBV10-3 and TRBJ2-1; the D gene is possibly TRBD2 (5 bases). Germline CDR1 and CDR2: ENHRY and SYGVKD. The CDR3 contains 18 residues. V lost 3 bases and J lost 0, with 18 bases in between. The CDR3: CAISDKFPGSSSYNEQFF. The CDR3, as DNA: TGTGCCATCAGTGATAAATTTCCGGGGTCGAGCTCCTACAATGAGCAGTTCTTC.

The DNA of the CDR3 is TGTGCCAGCTCACCAGAACAGGAAAACACTGAAGCTTTCTTT. Its translation: CASSPEQENTEAFF. The chain employs TRBV18 and TRBJ1-1; D is perhaps TRBD1 (5 bases). Germline V gene sequence: CDR1 KGHSH, CDR2 LQKENI. This CDR3 spans 14 amino acids. The germline V and J ends were trimmed by 2 bases and 2 bases, with 9 bases remaining between them.

CDR3 residues: CASSLSSPTDTQYF. The CDR3, as DNA: TGTGCCAGCAGCTTATCTAGTCCCACGGATACGCAGTATTTT. The chain is built from TRBV7-9 and TRBJ2-3; D remains unclear. There are 14 residues in the CDR3. V dropped 2 bases and J dropped 6 bases, with 12 bases sitting between them. CDR1 is SEHNR and CDR2 is FQNEAQ in the germline V gene (reference sequence).

The gene calls are TRBV7-2 and TRBJ2-7, with D possibly matching TRBD2 (5 bases). Trimming removed 4 bases from V and 9 bases from J, with 16 bases in between. CDR3 length equals 13 residues. Germline V gene sequence: CDR1 SGHTA, CDR2 FQGNSA. This chain's CDR3 is CASSSRDVWGQYF. For the CDR3, the DNA is TGTGCCAGCAGCTCTCGGGATGTTTGGGGGCAGTACTTC.

This chain links TRBV4-3 with TRBJ1-2; D is ambiguous. The CDR3 consists of 13 residues. CDR1 and CDR2 (germline): LGHNA, YSLEER. Trimming removed 4 bases at V and 4 bases at J, with 10 bases between. CDR3 residues: CASSPVGGYGYTF. The CDR3 DNA follows: TGCGCCAGCAGCCCTGTTGGTGGCTATGGCTACACCTTC.

This sequence joins TRBV9 and TRBJ2-3; perhaps TRBD2 as D (5 bases). V was trimmed by 2 bases and J by 3 bases, leaving 7 bases between them. Germline V gives CDR1 SGDLS, CDR2 YYNGEE. The CDR3 covers 13 residues. CDR3 DNA: TGTGCCAGCAGCGTCCCGGGGACAGATACGCAGTATTTT. This translates into CASSVPGTDTQYF.

The chain uses TRBV7-9 and TRBJ2-7; 8 bases align to TRBD2. The CDR3 is made up of 15 amino acids. J was trimmed by 6 bases and V by 5 bases; bases with no gene match: 12. Germline loops: CDR1 SEHNR, CDR2 FQNEAQ (reference sequence). The CDR3, as DNA: TGTGCCAGCAGCCCCCGTGGAGCGGGAGAGGTCGAGCAGTACTTC. Translating it yields CASSPRGAGEVEQYF.

The chain is built from TRBV7-8 and TRBJ2-7, with D possibly TRBD2 on 5 matching bases. The CDR3 is 15 residues long. Germline V gene lookup returns CDR1 SGHVS and CDR2 FQNEAQ. With 2 bases removed from V and 0 bases from J, the gap between germline ends came to 11 bases. CDR3: CASSLFGVSSYEQYF. CDR3 coding DNA: TGTGCCAGCAGCTTATTCGGGGTATCCTCCTACGAGCAGTACTTC.

The rearrangement joins TRBV4-3 to TRBJ2-5; 10 bases align to TRBD1. Germline V gene data show CDR1 as LGHNA and CDR2 as YSLEER. This CDR3 spans 17 amino acids. The V segment lost 4 bases and the J segment 2 bases; nucleotides outside the gene matches: 10. The CDR3 sequence is CASSPKVRDRGQETQYF. In DNA, the CDR3 is TGCGCCAGCAGCCCCAAGGTCAGGGACAGGGGTCAAGAGACCCAGTACTTC.

This chain joins TRBV5-5 and TRBJ2-7, with D tentatively TRBD1 (6 bases). In germline, CDR1 is SGHKS, CDR2 YYEKEE (reference sequence). The CDR3 covers 13 residues. The V end lost 4 bases, the J end lost 0 bases, and 8 bases lay between the germline ends. The DNA of the CDR3 is TGTGCCAGCAGCCGGACAGCCTCCTACGAGCAGTACTTC. Its translation is CASSRTASYEQYF.

J is TRBJ2-7 and V is TRBV4-2; the match to TRBD2 covers 10 bases. Germline V gene data show CDR1 as LGHNA and CDR2 as YNFKEQ. J was trimmed by 4 bases and V by 0 bases; bases with no gene match: 6. The CDR3 is 16 amino acids. Here the CDR3 reads CASSQESSSGSYEQYF. CDR3 coding DNA: TGTGCCAGCAGCCAAGAGTCGTCTAGCGGGAGTTACGAGCAGTACTTC.

The chain recombines TRBV9 with TRBJ1-5, with D perhaps TRBD1 (6 bases). V was pared by 4 bases and J by 3 bases, with 14 bases between. Germline V lookup: CDR1 SGDLS, CDR2 YYNGEE. This CDR3 has 15 amino acids. Here the CDR3 reads CASSPEGVTNQPQHF. The CDR3 nucleotides are TGTGCCAGCAGCCCTGAGGGGGTCACCAATCAGCCCCAGCATTTT.

The chain employs TRBV27 and TRBJ2-5; perhaps D is TRBD1 or TRBD2 (6 bases each). The CDR3 length is 18 residues. Germline CDR1 and CDR2: MNHEY and SMNVEV (reference sequence). V gave up 2 bases and J gave up 6 bases, with 25 bases separating them. The chain's CDR3 is CASSLRGGSWDSPQTQYF. DNA for the CDR3: TGTGCCAGCAGTTTAAGAGGGGGGTCATGGGATTCCCCCCAGACCCAGTACTTC.

The chain has TRBV7-2 and TRBJ1-1; D is undetermined. The V and J ends lost 1 base and 1 base respectively, with 10 bases between them. The V gene's germline CDR1 is SGHTA and CDR2 FQGNSA. The CDR3 is 15 residues long. CDR3 protein: CASSLVSDANTEAFF. The CDR3 DNA follows: TGTGCCAGCAGCTTAGTCTCTGACGCGAACACTGAAGCTTTCTTT.

This chain links TRBV6-1 with TRBJ1-5; D is ambiguous. Germline-derived CDR1 and CDR2 are MNHNS and SASEGT. The CDR3 is 17 residues long. The V and J ends lost 0 bases and 3 bases respectively, with 15 bases between them. CDR3 sequence (DNA): TGTGCCAGCAGTGAAGCGAGGCGGTCACGCTACAATCAGCCCCAGCATTTT. Residues: CASSEARRSRYNQPQHF.

The CDR3 DNA reads as TGTGCCTGGAGTACAGGGGGGGGCTGGAGCTCCTACGAGCAGTACTTC. Protein: CAWSTGGGWSSYEQYF. V gene TRBV30 combines with J gene TRBJ2-7; a possible D gene is TRBD1 (8 bases). The V gene's germline CDR1 is GTSNPN and CDR2 SVGIG (reference sequence). With 2 bases removed from V and 0 bases from J, the gap between germline ends came to 17 bases. This CDR3 contains 16 residues.

A word on this clone: A much more abundant neighbour one base away suggests this may be a read error. This sample also contains other DNA sequences that code for the same CDR3. The chain has TRBV7-9 and TRBJ2-3, with unresolved D. This CDR3 has 11 residues. V dropped 4 bases and J dropped 2 bases, with 1 base sitting between them. Germline V CDR1 and CDR2: SEHNR, FQNEAQ (reference sequence). The DNA for the CDR3 is TGTGCCAGCAGCTCCACAGATACGCAGTATTTT. It yields the protein CASSSTDTQYF.

The chain links TRBV10-2 to TRBJ2-2; D not resolved. The V end was cut by 2 bases, the J end by 6 bases, with 7 bases between. Germline V gives CDR1 WSHSY, CDR2 SAAADI. The CDR3 runs 13 residues. CDR3 DNA sequence: TGCGCCAGCAGTGAGACTTTCCCCGGGGAGCTGTTTTTT. As protein: CASSETFPGELFF.

As to this clone: Other DNA sequences from this sample encode an identical CDR3 as well. This sequence joins TRBV5-1 and TRBJ2-1; D remains ambiguous. The ends were cut back, 2 bases at V and 7 bases at J, with 7 bases in the middle. Looked up from germline, CDR1 is SGHRS and CDR2 is YFSETQ. The CDR3 is 12 residues long. The CDR3 DNA is TGCGCCAGCAGCTTATCGCGGAATGAGCAGTTCTTC. Its protein is CASSLSRNEQFF.

This clone was seen only once. The chain is built from TRBV5-1 and TRBJ2-3; D uncertain. This CDR3 has 15 amino acids. CDR1 and CDR2 (germline): SGHRS, YFSETQ. With 4 bases removed from V and 0 bases from J, the gap between germline ends came to 12 bases. Here the CDR3 reads CASSDRGTSTDTQYF. CDR3 nucleotides: TGCGCCAGCAGCGACCGTGGAACTAGCACAGATACGCAGTATTTT.

The chain is built from TRBV5-1 and TRBJ2-1; D is possibly TRBD2 (7 bases). The V and J ends lost 0 bases and 2 bases respectively, with 21 bases between them. Germline V gene lookup returns CDR1 SGHRS and CDR2 YFSETQ. This CDR3 spans 19 amino acids. For the CDR3, the DNA is TGCGCCAGCAGCTTGGGAGGGGGTAAGCGGGACCGAACCTACAATGAGCAGTTCTTC. This gives the protein CASSLGGGKRDRTYNEQFF.

This clone has a single count. V is TRBV4-3 and J is TRBJ1-5; TRBD1 matches 7 bases. Germline V gives CDR1 LGHNA, CDR2 YSLEER. Unmatched junction bases numbered 7, after V lost 4 bases and J lost 4 bases. This CDR3 has 15 residues. The chain's CDR3 is CASSPNPRGNQPQHF. The CDR3, as DNA: TGCGCCAGCAGCCCTAATCCCAGGGGGAATCAGCCCCAGCATTTT.

V usage is TRBV11-1 and J usage is TRBJ2-2; 9 bases map to TRBD2. Trimming cost V 5 bases and J 4 bases; bases outside gene matches: 14. The CDR3 loop spans 18 amino acids. Looked up from germline, CDR1 is SGHAT and CDR2 is FQDESV (reference sequence). For the CDR3, the DNA is TGTGCCAGCAGCGGCAAAGATGGTAGCGGGAGTGGCACCGGGGAGCTGTTTTTT. Translation: CASSGKDGSGSGTGELFF.

The V and J genes are TRBV6-6 and TRBJ1-1; D is perhaps TRBD1 (6 bases). CDR1 MNHNY and CDR2 SVGAGI come from the germline V gene (reference sequence). Trimming shortened V by 2 bases and J by 1 base, and 8 bases separated the two germline ends. The CDR3 sequence is 14 residues long. CDR3 DNA sequence: TGTGCCAGCAGTTACAGGGGGAGGAACACTGAAGCTTTCTTT. Its translation is CASSYRGRNTEAFF.